The 29 T cell receptor beta chains given below trace back to one sample, sequenced in a study of blood T cell repertoires in COVID-19. Profiled with immunoSEQ multiplex PCR; TCRdb holds only in-frame clones, not every one. In the table there are some 170,000 clones, about 80% of which are singletons. The sequenced sample consisted of peripheral blood. These receptor sequences come from a man aged 60 to 75 with acute or convalescent COVID-19.

The count of this clone is one. The chain carries TRBV2 and TRBJ1-4, with 8 bases fitting TRBD1. Germline V gene data show CDR1 as SNHLY and CDR2 as FYNNEI. The CDR3 loop spans 15 amino acids. V trimming: 7 bases; J trimming: 0 bases; junction bases outside the gene matches: 4. CDR3 sequence: CASNGQGATNEKLFF. The CDR3 DNA is TGTGCCAGCAACGGACAGGGTGCAACTAATGAAAAACTGTTTTTT. The variable domain in full, completed from reference TRBV2 and TRBJ1-4, reads EPEVTQTPSHQVTQMGQEVILRCVPISNHLYFYWYRQILGQKVEFLVSFYNNEISEKSEIFDDQFSVERPDGSNFTLKIRSTKLEDSAMYFCASNGQGATNEKLFFGSGTQLSVL.

The V and J genes are TRBV6-5 and TRBJ2-4; weak D call: TRBD1 (6 bases). The CDR3 contains 16 residues. CDR1 MNHEY and CDR2 SVGAGI come from the germline V gene. V lost 2 bases and J lost 2, with 13 bases in between. The CDR3 reads CASSYGLQGSKNIQYF. DNA for the CDR3: TGTGCCAGCAGTTACGGATTACAGGGATCCAAAAACATTCAGTACTTC.

This clone was seen only once. J is TRBJ2-1 and V is TRBV27, with D perhaps TRBD1 (5 bases). V shed 9 bases and J shed 3 bases, with 18 bases lying between them. Germline CDR1 reads MNHEY; CDR2 reads SMNVEV (reference sequence). This CDR3 is 15 amino acids long. The CDR3 DNA follows: TGTGCCAGTCAGGGTCGGTCTACGTACTACAATGAGCAGTTCTTC. It specifies CASQGRSTYYNEQFF.

This clone occurred a few times. The J gene is TRBJ1-1, the V gene TRBV6-5; possible D gene TRBD1, 5 bases. This CDR3 region has 14 residues. The ends were cut back, 1 base at V and 5 bases at J, with 11 bases in the middle. Looked up from germline, CDR1 is MNHEY and CDR2 is SVGAGI. In DNA, the CDR3 is TGTGCCAGCAGTTACTATTCCGGGGGGACTGAAGCTTTCTTT. Its translation: CASSYYSGGTEAFF.

The gene calls are TRBV7-8 and TRBJ1-2; 10 bases are shared with TRBD1. J was trimmed by 6 bases and V by 4 bases; bases with no gene match: 20. Germline CDR1 is SGHVS and CDR2 is FQNEAQ. This CDR3 contains 19 residues. The CDR3 sequence is CASSWRIWTGGTVKDGYTF. DNA for the CDR3: TGTGCCAGCAGCTGGCGTATTTGGACAGGGGGGACCGTCAAGGATGGCTACACCTTC.

The V gene is TRBV30, the J gene TRBJ2-1; possible D gene TRBD2, 6 bases. This CDR3 has 14 residues. CDR1 and CDR2 from the germline V gene are GTSNPN and SVGIG (reference sequence). Trimming stripped 7 bases from V and 1 base from J, with 14 bases between. The CDR3: CAYAGLGSYNEQFF. The CDR3 region has the DNA TGTGCCTACGCGGGACTGGGGTCCTACAATGAGCAGTTCTTC.

The chain joins TRBV7-2 to TRBJ2-7, with D possibly being TRBD2 (6 bases). Trimming took off 1 base at V and 7 bases at J, with 17 bases between the two ends. This CDR3 spans 15 amino acids. Germline lookup yields CDR1 SGHTA and CDR2 FQGNSA. The CDR3 DNA follows: TGTGCCAGCAGCTTAGGCCCCCATGGAAGCGGGGAGCAGTACTTC. Protein: CASSLGPHGSGEQYF.

This rearrangement joins TRBV9 to TRBJ1-2, with 7 bases lining up with TRBD1. The germline gives CDR1 SGDLS, CDR2 YYNGEE. Trimming at V came to 4 bases and at J to 2 bases, leaving 8 bases not matched to a gene. This CDR3 is 15 amino acids long. CDR3 bases: TGTGCCAGCAGCCCCCAATCGACAGGGAACTATGGCTACACCTTC. Its translation: CASSPQSTGNYGYTF. The entire variable domain, with the rest obtained from reference TRBV9 and TRBJ1-2, is as follows: DSGVTQTPKHLITATGQRVTLRCSPRSGDLSVYWYQQSLDQGLQFLIQYYNGEERAKGNILERFSAQQFPDLHSELNLSSLELGDSALYFCASSPQSTGNYGYTFGSGTRLTVV.

The chain has TRBV12-3 or TRBV12-4 and TRBJ1-2; D is unresolved. CDR3 size: 12 residues. V lost 1 base, J lost 7 bases, and 7 bases lay in between. CDR3 DNA: TGTGCCAGCAGTTTAGAACGGGGTGGCTACACCTTC. Residues: CASSLERGGYTF.

This clone has more than one count but fewer than ten. The rearrangement joins TRBV6-2 or TRBV6-3 to TRBJ2-1; D may be TRBD2 (5 bases). Trimming removed 4 bases at V and 5 bases at J, with 21 bases between. The length of the CDR3 is 17 residues. Germline V CDR1 and CDR2: MNHEY, SVGEGT. The CDR3 DNA follows: TGTGCCAGCAGTTTTACCGTCCGGGCCCCGACTAACAATGAGCAGTTCTTC. Protein sequence: CASSFTVRAPTNNEQFF.

The chain links TRBV19 to TRBJ2-7; D possibly corresponds to TRBD2 (5 bases). Per the germline V gene, CDR1 is LNHDA and CDR2 is SQIVND (reference sequence). V shed 3 bases and J shed 3 bases, with 18 bases lying between them. The CDR3 loop spans 16 amino acids. The CDR3 DNA reads TGTGCCAGTAGTATCAGGCTCCCGGGATTTAACTACGAGCAGTACTTC. Its protein is CASSIRLPGFNYEQYF.

The V gene is TRBV2, the J gene TRBJ1-6; 7 nucleotides align to TRBD1. CDR1 and CDR2 from the germline V gene are SNHLY and FYNNEI. This CDR3 is built from 15 residues. V lost 1 base and J lost 7; bases outside the gene matches: 4. The CDR3 DNA reads TGTGCCAGCAGTGAAGAAGGGACAGTCAATTCACCCCTCCACTTT. Its translation is CASSEEGTVNSPLHF.

Regarding this clone: The germline gene is not matched at one end of the junction; a read error may be the cause. The chain is built from TRBV27 and TRBJ1-1; unclear D gene. Germline-derived CDR1 and CDR2 are MNHEY and SMNVEV (reference sequence). The CDR3 sequence is 16 residues long. The CDR3 bases are TGTGCCAGCAGTTTATGGGCCGGGCGGGCGAACGCTGAAGCTTTCTTT. It is translated as CASSLWAGRANAEAFF.

This clone came up once. The genes are TRBV29-1 and TRBJ1-2, with a tentative D call TRBD1 (5 bases). V gave up 7 bases and J gave up 4 bases, with 13 bases separating them. Germline CDR1 reads SQVTM; CDR2 reads ANQGSEA. The CDR3 loop spans 12 amino acids. The CDR3 sequence is CSGIDSVYGYTF. DNA for the CDR3: TGCAGCGGGATAGACAGCGTCTATGGCTACACCTTC. The entire variable domain, with the rest obtained from reference TRBV29-1 and TRBJ1-2, is as follows: SAVISQKPSRDICQRGTSLTIQCQVDSQVTMMFWYRQQPGQSLTLIATANQGSEATYESGFVIDKFPISRPNLTFSTLTVSNMSPEDSSIYLCSGIDSVYGYTFGSGTRLTVV.

The genes are TRBV30 and TRBJ1-1; no firm D call. Trimming took off 3 bases at V and 1 base at J, with 3 bases between the two ends. The CDR3 is 11 amino acids. Germline V gene lookup returns CDR1 GTSNPN and CDR2 SVGIG (reference sequence). The CDR3 DNA is TGTGCCTGGAGCAGGAACACTGAAGCTTTCTTT. Amino acids: CAWSRNTEAFF.

The chain employs TRBV19 and TRBJ2-2; maybe TRBD1 (5 bases). CDR3 length: 14 residues. Germline loops: CDR1 LNHDA, CDR2 SQIVND (reference sequence). Trimming stripped 3 bases from V and 6 bases from J, with 11 bases between. CDR3 residues: CASSIQGRSGELFF. CDR3 coding DNA: TGTGCCAGTAGTATCCAGGGAAGGTCCGGGGAGCTGTTTTTT.

V gene TRBV11-3 combines with J gene TRBJ2-2, with no clear D. From germline, CDR1 is SGHNT and CDR2 YENEEA. The CDR3 length is 17 residues. Trimming pared 1 base from V and 3 bases from J, leaving 15 bases between. CDR3 sequence reads: CASSLVRLPADTGELFF. For the CDR3, the DNA is TGTGCCAGCAGCTTAGTTCGCCTTCCGGCGGACACCGGGGAGCTGTTTTTT.

The V call is TRBV21-1, the J call TRBJ1-1; the D call of TRBD1 is as the table states it, not checked on the DNA. TRBV21-1 constitutes a pseudogene. The CDR3 is 14 amino acids. CDR3 sequence: CASSLWTGGTEAFF. The CDR3 nucleotides read TGTGCCAGCAGCCTTTGGACAGGAGGCACTGAAGCTTTCTTT.

This chain uses TRBV7-3 with TRBJ2-1; the match to TRBD1 covers 7 bases. The length of the CDR3 is 15 residues. CDR1 is SGHTA, CDR2 FQGTGA, per germline. V gave up 6 bases and J gave up 4 bases; unmatched junction bases: 9. The CDR3 sequence is CASRGDSPGYNEQFF. Written as DNA, the CDR3 is TGTGCCAGCAGAGGGGACAGCCCCGGATACAATGAGCAGTTCTTC. The complete variable domain, with remaining parts taken from reference TRBV7-3 and TRBJ2-1, reads GAGVSQTPSNKVTEKGKYVELRCDPISGHTALYWYRQSLGQGPEFLIYFQGTGAADDSGLPNDRFFAVRPEGSVSTLKIQRTERGDSAVYLCASRGDSPGYNEQFFGPGTRLTVL.

The rearrangement joins TRBV29-1 to TRBJ2-4, with TRBD1 identical over 7 bases. V lost 3 bases to trimming and J lost 0 bases; unmatched junction nucleotides: 14. Per germline, CDR1 SQVTM and CDR2 ANQGSEA. This CDR3 has 18 amino acids. DNA of the CDR3: TGCAGCGTTGACCGCAGGACAGGTTTGGGGTTAGCCAAAAACATTCAGTACTTC. Translating it yields CSVDRRTGLGLAKNIQYF.

The chain employs TRBV4-2 and TRBJ2-5, with 7 positions matching TRBD2. Germline CDR1 LGHNA, CDR2 YNFKEQ. The CDR3 length is 20 residues. V was pared by 4 bases and J by 2 bases, with 22 bases of the junction left unmatched. CDR3: CASSPLGEGSGSLTQETQYF. The CDR3 bases are TGTGCCAGCAGCCCCCTGGGGGAGGGGTCCGGGTCCCTCACGCAAGAGACCCAGTACTTC.

Regarding this clone: This specimen includes other DNA sequences encoding the same CDR3. In DNA form, the CDR3 reads TGTGCCAGCAGCCGACAGGGCAACGAGCAGTTCTTC. Translated: CASSRQGNEQFF. The chain recombines TRBV3-1 (or the pseudogene TRBV3-2) with TRBJ2-1; 7 nucleotides agree with TRBD1. The J segment lost 10 bases and the V segment lost 4 bases, leaving 4 bases of the junction unmatched. The germline gives CDR1 LGHDT, CDR2 YNNKEL (reference sequence). This CDR3 is 12 amino acids long.

This clone was seen many times. In DNA, the CDR3 is TGTGCCAGCAGTTTGTCAGGGGTTCGCTATGGCTACACCTTC. Translating gives CASSLSGVRYGYTF. This chain links TRBV28 with TRBJ1-2; a weak D match, TRBD1 (6 bases). The CDR3 covers 14 residues. The V end lost 3 bases, the J end lost 4 bases, and 12 bases lay between the germline ends. In germline, CDR1 is MDHEN, CDR2 SYDVKM.

This sequence joins TRBV6-5 and TRBJ1-1, with a tentative D call TRBD1 (5 bases). V lost 5 bases and J 6 bases, leaving 10 bases between the germline ends. Germline V CDR1 and CDR2: MNHEY, SVGAGI. This CDR3 comprises 12 residues. CDR3 sequence: CASSPDSSEAFF. CDR3 nucleotides: TGTGCCAGCAGTCCCGACAGCTCTGAAGCTTTCTTT.

This chain joins TRBV4-2 and TRBJ2-7; a weak D match, TRBD2 (7 bases). The CDR3 is made up of 15 amino acids. Germline lookup yields CDR1 LGHNA and CDR2 YNFKEQ. V was shortened by 1 base and J by 3 bases, with 13 bases between the two germline ends. The CDR3, as DNA: TGTGCCAGCAGCCAAGGAGGGGGGGGCCGCTACGAGCAGTACTTC. Encoded protein: CASSQGGGGRYEQYF.

The table lists this clone with a few counts. The chain uses TRBV24-1 and TRBJ2-7; 7 positions match TRBD1. J gave up 0 bases and V 7 bases, and 17 bases lay outside the gene matches. CDR1 and CDR2 (germline): KGHDR, SFDVKD. The CDR3 extends over 18 amino acids. The CDR3 protein is CATRGDSQILQSSYEQYF. The CDR3 nucleotides are TGTGCCACCAGGGGGGACAGCCAAATACTCCAAAGCTCCTACGAGCAGTACTTC.

The V call is TRBV19, the J call TRBJ2-7, with 9 bases identical to TRBD1. The CDR3 runs 15 residues. V lost 6 bases to trimming and J lost 0 bases; unmatched junction nucleotides: 6. Germline CDR1 is LNHDA and CDR2 is SQIVND (reference sequence). The CDR3 loop reads CASSTGTGSSYEQYF. Here the CDR3 DNA reads TGTGCCAGTAGCACCGGGACAGGGAGCTCCTACGAGCAGTACTTC.

The chain couples TRBV11-3 to TRBJ2-5, with D perhaps matching TRBD1 (5 bases). This CDR3 comprises 13 residues. Trimming stripped 1 base from V and 5 bases from J, with 8 bases between. Germline values: CDR1 SGHNT, CDR2 YENEEA. CDR3 sequence reads: CASSLGGYETQYF. For the CDR3, the DNA is TGTGCCAGCAGCTTAGGGGGCTACGAGACCCAGTACTTC.

This chain joins TRBV19 and TRBJ2-7; 7 bases agree with TRBD2. The CDR3 extends over 15 amino acids. The germline CDR1 and CDR2 sequences are LNHDA and SQIVND (reference sequence). V gave up 7 bases and J gave up 4 bases; unmatched junction bases: 13. The CDR3 sequence is CASTEASGPGYEQYF. CDR3 DNA: TGTGCCAGTACTGAGGCTAGCGGCCCTGGGTACGAGCAGTACTTC.